This T cell receptor beta chain appears in the sequencing data of a study of blood T cells in healthy people across ages. This clonotype was seen more than once but under ten times. Its antigen is undetermined. Study-level findings and limits: Measured against age, TCR beta diversity per million T cells decreased in a roughly linear manner. PBMCs went unsorted, and a conclusive naive versus antigen-experienced comparison was therefore prevented.

Together with a sample-barcoded 5' primer, a J-beta primer mix was included in a second PCR lasting about 7 to 12 cycles. TCRdb independently ran MiXCR on the 5' RACE reads; one entry per CDR3 protein. The sample shows roughly 1.5 million distinct CDR3 sequences, 35% to 45% of them seen only once. The V and J ends lost 3 bases and 5 bases, in that order; junction bases with no gene match: 10. The germline V gene encodes CDR1 WNHNN and CDR2 SYGVQD (reference sequence). This CDR3 has 17 amino acids. The chain employs TRBV10-1 and TRBJ2-5; 12 nucleotides agree with TRBD2. What was sequenced was blood. The sequence was collected from a woman aged 18-29 years in good health. The chain's CDR3 is CASSDLGLAGTPETQYF. The CDR3 DNA sequence: TGCGCCAGCAGTGATCTCGGACTAGCGGGGACCCCTGAGACCCAGTACTTC.